This T cell receptor (beta chain) was captured by sequencing in a study of blood T cell repertoires in COVID-19. Study summary: PBMCs, B-cell-depleted T cells, or T cells were the source of the cDNA or gDNA that made up the material.

CDR1 is SGHDT and CDR2 is YYEEEE in the germline V gene. The germline V and J ends were trimmed by 0 bases and 4 bases, with 11 bases remaining between them. The CDR3 runs to 14 residues. The method was immunoSEQ multiplex PCR; TCRdb's version includes in-frame clones alone and lacks a portion of them. The repertoire includes roughly 60,000 clones, about nine tenths of them detected once, and around 9.3% sits in the top ten. Sequencing input: peripheral blood. The genes are TRBV5-6 and TRBJ2-7, with TRBD1 as a possible D gene (6 bases). This receptor was identified in a man aged 60-69 years with active COVID-19. Written as DNA, the CDR3 is TGTGCCAGCAGCTTGGGCAGGGGCGGGTACGAGCAGTACTTC. This translates into CASSLGRGGYEQYF. Looking up the rest from reference TRBV5-6 and TRBJ2-7 gives the full variable domain: DAGVTQSPTHLIKTRGQQVTLRCSPKSGHDTVSWYQQALGQGPQFIFQYYEEEERQRGNFPDRFSGHQFPNYSSELNVNALLLGDSALYLCASSLGRGGYEQYFGPGTRLTVT.